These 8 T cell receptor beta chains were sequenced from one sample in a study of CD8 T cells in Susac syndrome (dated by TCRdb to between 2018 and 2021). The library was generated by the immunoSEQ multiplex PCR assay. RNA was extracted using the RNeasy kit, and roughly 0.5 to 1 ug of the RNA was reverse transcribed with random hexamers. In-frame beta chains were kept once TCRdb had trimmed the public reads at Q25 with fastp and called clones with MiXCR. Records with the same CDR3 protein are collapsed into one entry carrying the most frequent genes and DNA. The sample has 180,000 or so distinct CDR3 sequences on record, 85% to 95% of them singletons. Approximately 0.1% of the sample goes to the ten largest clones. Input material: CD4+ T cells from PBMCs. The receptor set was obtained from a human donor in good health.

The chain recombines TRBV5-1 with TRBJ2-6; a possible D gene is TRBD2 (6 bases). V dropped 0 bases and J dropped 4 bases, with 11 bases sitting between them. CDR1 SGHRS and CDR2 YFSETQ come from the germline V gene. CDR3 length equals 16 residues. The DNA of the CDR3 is TGCGCCAGCAGCTTGGGGAGGGAGCCCGGGGCCAACGTCCTGACTTTC. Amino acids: CASSLGREPGANVLTF.

The CDR3 coding sequence is TGTGCCAGCTCACAGGGTCCCGACTATGGCTACACCTTC. This sequence encodes CASSQGPDYGYTF. The V and J genes are TRBV18 and TRBJ1-2; D gene unclear. V lost 4 bases to trimming and J lost 3 bases, with 9 bases between them. Germline V gene sequence: CDR1 KGHSH, CDR2 LQKENI. This CDR3 spans 13 amino acids.

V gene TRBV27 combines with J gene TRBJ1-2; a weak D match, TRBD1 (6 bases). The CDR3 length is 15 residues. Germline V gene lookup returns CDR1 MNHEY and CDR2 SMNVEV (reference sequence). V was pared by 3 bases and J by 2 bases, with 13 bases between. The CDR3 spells CASSFLTGLNYGYTF. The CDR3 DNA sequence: TGTGCCAGCAGTTTCTTAACAGGGCTAAACTATGGCTACACCTTC.

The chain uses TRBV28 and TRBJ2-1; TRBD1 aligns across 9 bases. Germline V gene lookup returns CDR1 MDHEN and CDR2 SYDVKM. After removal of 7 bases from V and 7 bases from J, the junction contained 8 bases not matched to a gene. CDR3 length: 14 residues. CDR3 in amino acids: CASISGTGLNEQFF. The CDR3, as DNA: TGTGCCAGCATTTCGGGGACAGGGCTAAATGAGCAGTTCTTC.

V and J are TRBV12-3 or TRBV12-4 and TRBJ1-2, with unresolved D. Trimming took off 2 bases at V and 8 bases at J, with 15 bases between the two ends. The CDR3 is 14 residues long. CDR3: CASSLNLEGGGYTF. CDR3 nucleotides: TGTGCCAGCAGTTTAAATCTAGAGGGTGGGGGCTACACCTTC.

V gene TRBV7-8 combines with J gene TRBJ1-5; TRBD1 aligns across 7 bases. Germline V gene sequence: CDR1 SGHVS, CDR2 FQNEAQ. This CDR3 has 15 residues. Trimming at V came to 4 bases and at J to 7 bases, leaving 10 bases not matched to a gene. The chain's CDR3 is CASSWDDRVGQPQHF. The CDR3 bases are TGTGCCAGCAGCTGGGATGACAGGGTTGGCCAGCCCCAGCATTTT.

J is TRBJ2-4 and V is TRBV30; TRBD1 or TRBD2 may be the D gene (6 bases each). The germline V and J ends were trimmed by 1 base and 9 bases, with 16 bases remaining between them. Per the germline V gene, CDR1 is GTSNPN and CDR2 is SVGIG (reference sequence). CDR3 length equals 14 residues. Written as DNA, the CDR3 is TGTGCCTGGAGTGAAGGCGGGACATGGAGCATTCAGTACTTC. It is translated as CAWSEGGTWSIQYF.

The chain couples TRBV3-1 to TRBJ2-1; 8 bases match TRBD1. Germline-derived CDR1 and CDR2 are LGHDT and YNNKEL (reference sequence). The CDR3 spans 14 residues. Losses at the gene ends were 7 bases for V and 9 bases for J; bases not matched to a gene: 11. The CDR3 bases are TGTGCCAGCACCTCGTGGACAGGGAGAGGTGAGCAGTTCTTC. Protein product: CASTSWTGRGEQFF.